This T cell receptor (beta chain) comes out of a study of blood T cell repertoires in COVID-19. At the level of the study: Sites across the United States, Italy and Spain contributed samples from acute and convalescent COVID-19.

V was shortened by 4 bases and J by 2 bases, with 12 bases between the two germline ends. Germline loops: CDR1 SGHRS, CDR2 YFSETQ. The CDR3 extends over 14 amino acids. This table comes from immunoSEQ multiplex PCR, and its TCRdb copy is limited to in-frame clones, with some not included. The sample has about 430,000 clones, roughly 89% seen once. This TCR was sampled from a young man with COVID-19, enrolled during active disease. The rearrangement joins TRBV5-1 to TRBJ2-5; tentatively, D is TRBD1 (5 bases). Input material: peripheral blood. The DNA of the CDR3 is TGCGCCAGCAGCCCTATACAGGTTCAAGAGACCCAGTACTTC. This gives the protein CASSPIQVQETQYF. Complete variable domain (other parts from reference TRBV5-1 and TRBJ2-5): KAGVTQTPRYLIKTRGQQVTLSCSPISGHRSVSWYQQTPGQGLQFLFEYFSETQRNKGNFPGRFSGRQFSNSRSEMNVSTLELGDSALYLCASSPIQVQETQYFGPGTRLLVL.